These 21 T cell receptor beta chains were sequenced from one sample in a study of shared clonotypes between healthy human individuals. Selected positively for CCR7 and CD45RO-negative, naive CD8 cells excluded terminally differentiated effector memory CD45RA+ cells. Generated by immunoSEQ multiplex PCR, the TCRdb table keeps only in-frame clones and is missing some. The sample records millions of clones, about 94% being singletons. The sequencing sample was made of naive CD8+ T cells sorted from blood. Receptor source: a young man in good health.

The genes are TRBV6-6 and TRBJ2-7; either TRBD1 or TRBD2 may supply D (5 bases each). The V gene's germline CDR1 is MNHNY and CDR2 SVGAGI (reference sequence). Trimming shortened V by 6 bases and J by 1 base, and 7 bases separated the two germline ends. CDR3 length: 12 residues. The CDR3 nucleotides read TGTGCCAGCAGGGGGGAATCCTACGAGCAGTACTTC. Translated, it gives CASRGESYEQYF.

This rearrangement joins TRBV4-1 to TRBJ1-3; possible D gene TRBD1, 5 bases. V gave up 6 bases and J gave up 2 bases, with 11 bases separating them. The CDR3 is made up of 14 amino acids. CDR1 and CDR2 (germline): MGHRA, YSYEKL. In DNA, the CDR3 is TGCGCCAGCAGGGCGGCAGGGCCTGGAAACACCATATATTTT. Protein product: CASRAAGPGNTIYF.

The chain joins TRBV7-9 to TRBJ2-1; D ambiguous. The V gene lost 3 bases and the J gene lost 2 bases, with 11 bases spanning the gap. The germline gives CDR1 SEHNR, CDR2 FQNEAQ (reference sequence). The CDR3 is made up of 15 amino acids. DNA of the CDR3: TGTGCCAGCAGCTTGAGGCTAAAACCCTACAATGAGCAGTTCTTC. As protein: CASSLRLKPYNEQFF.

This clone was seen more than once but under ten times. This chain connects TRBV7-2 to TRBJ2-7, with 11 nucleotides matching TRBD2. In germline, CDR1 is SGHTA, CDR2 FQGNSA. The CDR3 sequence is 14 residues long. Trimming took 4 bases from V and 3 from J; bases not matched to a gene: 2. CDR3 protein: CASSYTSGSYEQYF. CDR3 DNA sequence: TGTGCCAGCAGCTACACTAGCGGGAGCTACGAGCAGTACTTC.

V usage is TRBV5-6 and J usage is TRBJ2-1, with D unclear. Per germline, CDR1 SGHDT and CDR2 YYEEEE. The CDR3 covers 11 residues. V was shortened by 5 bases and J by 6 bases, with 6 bases between the two germline ends. The CDR3, as DNA: TGTGCCAGCAGTCACATCAATGAGCAGTTCTTC. Its protein product is CASSHINEQFF.

The chain is built from TRBV11-2 and TRBJ1-2; TRBD1 agrees at 10 bases. With V trimmed by 5 bases and J by 6 bases, 3 bases remained unmatched. CDR1 and CDR2 (germline): SGHAT, FQNNGV. The CDR3 loop spans 13 amino acids. CDR3 protein: CASSRDRGNGYTF. CDR3 bases: TGTGCCAGCAGCCGGGACAGGGGCAATGGCTACACCTTC. Full variable domain (remainder filled in from reference TRBV11-2 and TRBJ1-2): EAGVAQSPRYKIIEKRQSVAFWCNPISGHATLYWYQQILGQGPKLLIQFQNNGVVDDSQLPKDRFSAERLKGVDSTLKIQPAKLEDSAVYLCASSRDRGNGYTFGSGTRLTVV.

Written as DNA, the CDR3 is TGCGCCAGCAGCCAAGAGACCGGGACAGCAAATTCACCCCTCCACTTT. Its protein product is CASSQETGTANSPLHF. The rearrangement links TRBV4-1 to TRBJ1-6, with TRBD1 matching 7 bases. V trimming: 0 bases; J trimming: 7 bases; junction bases outside the gene matches: 6. The CDR3 spans 16 residues. The germline gives CDR1 MGHRA, CDR2 YSYEKL.

The V call is TRBV5-6, the J call TRBJ2-7; 8 bases line up with TRBD1. The J segment lost 0 bases and the V segment lost 1 base, leaving 9 bases of the junction unmatched. Per germline, CDR1 SGHDT and CDR2 YYEEEE. This CDR3 region has 17 residues. DNA of the CDR3: TGTGCCAGCAGCTTGATGGTCCGGGACAGGAGCTCCTACGAGCAGTACTTC. Translating it yields CASSLMVRDRSSYEQYF. Supplemented by reference TRBV5-6 and TRBJ2-7, the full variable domain reads DAGVTQSPTHLIKTRGQQVTLRCSPKSGHDTVSWYQQALGQGPQFIFQYYEEEERQRGNFPDRFSGHQFPNYSSELNVNALLLGDSALYLCASSLMVRDRSSYEQYFGPGTRLTVT.

The chain uses TRBV7-6 and TRBJ2-2; D unclear. Trimming took 0 bases from V and 0 from J, leaving 5 bases between them. The CDR3 is 15 amino acids. The germline CDR1 and CDR2 sequences are SGHVS and FNYEAQ. CDR3: CASSLASTNTGELFF. For the CDR3, the DNA is TGTGCCAGCAGCTTAGCCTCAACGAACACCGGGGAGCTGTTTTTT. Together with reference TRBV7-6 and TRBJ2-2, the CDR3 gives the full variable domain: GAGVSQSPRYKVTKRGQDVALRCDPISGHVSLYWYRQALGQGPEFLTYFNYEAQQDKSGLPNDRFSAERPEGSISTLTIQRTEQRDSAMYRCASSLASTNTGELFFGEGSRLTVL.

V is TRBV29-1 and J is TRBJ1-1, with D uncertain. Deletions cut 3 bases from V and 3 bases from J, with 11 bases between. Germline V gives CDR1 SQVTM, CDR2 ANQGSEA. The CDR3 runs 13 residues. CDR3 residues: CSVDKAVYTEAFF. The CDR3 DNA reads as TGCAGCGTTGATAAGGCGGTTTACACTGAAGCTTTCTTT.

DNA for the CDR3: TGTGCCAGCAGCTTGGGGTTCCTGGATCAGCCCCAGCATTTT. Translating it yields CASSLGFLDQPQHF. The gene calls are TRBV5-6 and TRBJ1-5, with D unresolved. V lost 0 bases, J lost 5 bases, and 9 bases lay in between. This CDR3 has 14 amino acids. Germline V lookup: CDR1 SGHDT, CDR2 YYEEEE. The variable domain in full, completed from reference TRBV5-6 and TRBJ1-5, reads DAGVTQSPTHLIKTRGQQVTLRCSPKSGHDTVSWYQQALGQGPQFIFQYYEEEERQRGNFPDRFSGHQFPNYSSELNVNALLLGDSALYLCASSLGFLDQPQHFGDGTRLSIL.

This chain uses TRBV14 with TRBJ1-6; 7 positions match TRBD1. The V and J ends lost 4 bases and 10 bases, in that order; junction bases with no gene match: 19. CDR1 SGHDN and CDR2 FVKESK come from the germline V gene. The CDR3 is 18 amino acids. For the CDR3, the DNA is TGTGCCAGCAGCCCACCACTGACAGGGTTTCCTTTGCGCTCACCCCTCCACTTT. Residues: CASSPPLTGFPLRSPLHF.

The V gene is TRBV29-1, the J gene TRBJ2-1; 10 bases map to TRBD2. There are 15 residues in the CDR3. V shed 6 bases and J 0 bases; nucleotides not matched to a gene: 5. Looked up from germline, CDR1 is SQVTM and CDR2 is ANQGSEA. As DNA, the CDR3 is TGCAGCGTCAGAGCGGGAGGGTCCTCCTACAATGAGCAGTTCTTC. Translated, it gives CSVRAGGSSYNEQFF.

The rearrangement joins TRBV14 to TRBJ2-5; TRBD1 matches 7 bases. Trimming cost V 4 bases and J 0 bases; bases outside gene matches: 8. The CDR3 length is 16 residues. Germline CDR1 and CDR2: SGHDN and FVKESK. CDR3 DNA: TGTGCCAGCAGCCGGGACAGCCAAACGTACCAAGAGACCCAGTACTTC. Translating it yields CASSRDSQTYQETQYF.

The chain has TRBV2 and TRBJ2-7; 7 bases match TRBD1. Germline V CDR1 and CDR2: SNHLY, FYNNEI. CDR3 length equals 14 residues. Trimming removed 6 bases from V and 2 bases from J; junction bases left unmatched: 7. CDR3 DNA sequence: TGTGCCAGCAGCTTAGGGGGCAGCACCTACGAGCAGTACTTC. It encodes CASSLGGSTYEQYF.

The chain uses TRBV4-3 and TRBJ1-5; D gene unclear. The CDR3 consists of 14 residues. V lost 0 bases, J lost 5 bases, and 8 bases lay in between. Germline CDR1 is LGHNA and CDR2 is YSLEER. The CDR3 nucleotides read TGCGCCAGCAGCCAAGATCACTCCTATCAGCCCCAGCATTTT. The encoded protein is CASSQDHSYQPQHF.

With respect to this clone: At the DNA level, this CDR3 is encoded by other sequences in the same sample as well. This chain uses TRBV5-1 with TRBJ2-7, with D possibly TRBD1 on 5 matching bases. There are 15 residues in the CDR3. The germline V gene encodes CDR1 SGHRS and CDR2 YFSETQ. The V end lost 0 bases, the J end lost 3 bases, and 13 bases lay between the germline ends. CDR3 sequence reads: CASSLGQGRNYEQYF. The CDR3, as DNA: TGCGCCAGCAGCTTGGGGCAGGGAAGAAACTACGAGCAGTACTTC.

The chain combines TRBV7-9 with TRBJ2-5, with D perhaps matching TRBD2 (6 bases). V was trimmed by 7 bases and J by 1 base, leaving 10 bases between them. The CDR3 totals 13 residues. The germline CDR1 and CDR2 sequences are SEHNR and FQNEAQ (reference sequence). CDR3 nucleotides: TGTGCCAGCATCCAGACTAGCCAAGAGACCCAGTACTTC. Translating it yields CASIQTSQETQYF.

The rearrangement uses TRBV6-6 and TRBJ2-5, with 9 bases identical to TRBD2. Germline CDR1 and CDR2: MNHNY and SVGAGI (reference sequence). J was trimmed by 5 bases and V by 2 bases; bases with no gene match: 6. The length of the CDR3 is 15 residues. CDR3 bases: TGTGCCAGCAGTTACGGCGGGGGGGCCAGTGAGACCCAGTACTTC. Translation gives CASSYGGGASETQYF.

CDR3 region: CASSPGGGSEKLFF. The DNA for the CDR3 is TGTGCCAGCAGCCCTGGGGGAGGGAGTGAAAAACTGTTTTTT. V and J are TRBV9 and TRBJ1-4; tentatively, D is TRBD1 (5 bases). The germline gives CDR1 SGDLS, CDR2 YYNGEE. V lost 4 bases to trimming and J lost 7 bases, with 14 bases between them. CDR3 size: 14 residues. The full variable domain, completed using reference TRBV9 and TRBJ1-4, is DSGVTQTPKHLITATGQRVTLRCSPRSGDLSVYWYQQSLDQGLQFLIQYYNGEERAKGNILERFSAQQFPDLHSELNLSSLELGDSALYFCASSPGGGSEKLFFGSGTQLSVL.

The J gene is TRBJ2-7, the V gene TRBV9; no definite D call. Germline CDR1 SGDLS, CDR2 YYNGEE. The CDR3 sequence is 13 residues long. The V and J ends lost 0 bases and 2 bases respectively, with 6 bases between them. Written as DNA, the CDR3 is TGTGCCAGCAGCGTAGCGGACCCCTACGAGCAGTACTTC. Translated, it gives CASSVADPYEQYF.